These 28 T cell receptor beta chains were sequenced from one sample in a study of T-cell memory formation after mild COVID-19. TCRdb re-analysed the 5' RACE reads in MiXCR, keeping a single row per CDR3 protein. The table shows a few hundred thousand distinct CDR3 sequences, with about a sixth occurring only once. The sequencing sample was made of PBMCs or a T cell subset sorted from them (not recorded which). These TCRs come from a young man who had mild COVID-19 (a few samples of this study predate the infection). Cell type and time point are not known.

CDR3 protein: CASSPTDRGHYGYTF. The CDR3 DNA is TGTGCCAGCAGTCCTACGGACAGGGGGCACTATGGCTACACCTTC. This chain joins TRBV12-3 or TRBV12-4 and TRBJ1-2; 11 bases match TRBD1. Unmatched junction bases numbered 5, after V lost 5 bases and J lost 3 bases. The length of the CDR3 is 15 residues.

CDR3 sequence reads: CASSPSGAGETQYF. For the CDR3, the DNA is TGTGCCAGCAGCCCTAGCGGGGCTGGGGAGACCCAGTACTTC. This sequence joins TRBV7-2 and TRBJ2-5; 9 positions match TRBD2. Germline values: CDR1 SGHTA, CDR2 FQGNSA. The CDR3 has 14 residues. V dropped 5 bases and J dropped 5; count of bases not matched to a gene: 6.

This clonotype was counted a few times. V gene TRBV10-3 combines with J gene TRBJ2-1, with D perhaps matching TRBD1 (5 bases). This CDR3 has 17 residues. Per germline, CDR1 ENHRY and CDR2 SYGVKD. With 0 bases removed from V and 2 bases from J, the gap between germline ends came to 14 bases. The CDR3 DNA follows: TGTGCCATCAGTGAGTCGACAGCCGGATCAGCCTACAATGAGCAGTTCTTC. This translates into CAISESTAGSAYNEQFF.

For the CDR3, the DNA is TGTGCCAGCAGTGTGGAGGGGCGAAAGACCCAGTACTTC. Its protein product is CASSVEGRKTQYF. The V call is TRBV6-4, the J call TRBJ2-5; D perhaps matches TRBD2 (6 bases). Trimming took 4 bases from V and 6 from J, leaving 12 bases between them. The germline V gene has CDR1 MRHNA and CDR2 SNTAGT. The CDR3 has 13 amino acids.

This clonotype was seen ten or more times. One junction end disagrees with the germline gene, perhaps due to a read error. This sequence joins TRBV5-1 and TRBJ1-6; no reliable D call. The germline CDR1 and CDR2 sequences are SGHRS and YFSETQ. The CDR3 length is 13 residues. The CDR3 loop is CASSLAGNSPLHF. CDR3 DNA: TGTGCCAGCAGTTTAGCTGGAAATTCACCCCTCCACTTT.

The chain joins TRBV28 to TRBJ2-1; D possibly uses TRBD1 or TRBD2 (5 bases each). This CDR3 contains 16 residues. Germline CDR1 and CDR2: MDHEN and SYDVKM. Trimming stripped 8 bases from V and 6 bases from J, with 23 bases between. The CDR3 here is CASSGSSSTLSNEQFF. As DNA, the CDR3 is TGTGCCAGCTCAGGGTCTAGCTCCACTTTGAGCAATGAGCAGTTCTTC.

This clonotype was seen a handful of times. The V gene is TRBV29-1, the J gene TRBJ1-1; D gene uncertain. V shed 6 bases and J shed 3 bases, with 11 bases lying between them. Germline values: CDR1 SQVTM, CDR2 ANQGSEA. There are 12 residues in the CDR3. The CDR3 coding sequence is TGCAGCGTCCAAACTGGGTACACTGAAGCTTTCTTT. Protein: CSVQTGYTEAFF.

This clonotype was detected many times. The chain links TRBV5-4 to TRBJ2-1; D is unclear. The germline V gene encodes CDR1 SGHNT and CDR2 YYREEE (reference sequence). CDR3 length equals 15 residues. Trimming removed 5 bases at V and 0 bases at J, with 12 bases between. The CDR3 DNA is TGTGCCAGCAGTGTCTCATCGAGCTCCTACAATGAGCAGTTCTTC. It codes for CASSVSSSSYNEQFF.

Worth noting for this clonotype: An end of the junction does not agree with germline; a read error may underlie this. The rearrangement joins TRBV6-5 to TRBJ1-4; the D is unclear. The CDR3 contains 16 residues. Germline assignment: CDR1 MNHEY and CDR2 SVGAGI. Written as DNA, the CDR3 is TGTGCCATCAGTTACTCGACGTCCGGTCTAGGTGAAAAACTGTTTTTT. This encodes CAISYSTSGLGEKLFF.

The chain uses TRBV5-1 and TRBJ2-3, with a tentative D call TRBD1 (5 bases). The CDR3 consists of 15 residues. Trimming shortened V by 4 bases and J by 2 bases, and 14 bases separated the two germline ends. Per the germline V gene, CDR1 is SGHRS and CDR2 is YFSETQ. CDR3 residues: CASSPLAGNTDTQYF. In nucleotides, the CDR3 is TGCGCCAGCAGCCCCTTAGCAGGGAACACAGATACGCAGTATTTT. The full variable domain, with the rest looked up from reference TRBV5-1 and TRBJ2-3, is KAGVTQTPRYLIKTRGQQVTLSCSPISGHRSVSWYQQTPGQGLQFLFEYFSETQRNKGNFPGRFSGRQFSNSRSEMNVSTLELGDSALYLCASSPLAGNTDTQYFGPGTRLTVL.

The chain combines TRBV12-3 or TRBV12-4 with TRBJ1-1; D is uncertain. V shed 6 bases and J shed 0 bases, with 11 bases lying between them. The CDR3 is 14 amino acids. The CDR3 loop reads CASSYQVMNTEAFF. CDR3 bases: TGTGCCAGCAGCTACCAGGTAATGAACACTGAAGCTTTCTTT.

The chain recombines TRBV12-3 or TRBV12-4 with TRBJ2-1; tentatively, D is TRBD2 (6 bases). The CDR3 length is 15 residues. V lost 3 bases to trimming and J lost 4 bases, with 13 bases between them. The CDR3 DNA sequence: TGTGCCAGCAGTTTCGCGGGGCGACCTTACAATGAGCAGTTCTTC. This sequence encodes CASSFAGRPYNEQFF.

This clonotype was observed a handful of times. This chain connects TRBV7-2 to TRBJ2-5, with D possibly matching TRBD2 (6 bases). Germline-derived CDR1 and CDR2 are SGHTA and FQGNSA. CDR3 size: 12 residues. V dropped 8 bases and J dropped 4 bases, with 11 bases sitting between them. The CDR3 region has the DNA TGTGCCAGCCGGGGAGGCGGAGAGACCCAGTACTTC. Protein product: CASRGGGETQYF.

This clonotype came up a few times. The rearrangement uses TRBV6-5 and TRBJ1-2; TRBD1 matches at 7 bases. This CDR3 is 14 amino acids long. The V gene end was trimmed by 2 bases and the J gene end by 7 bases; junction bases not matched to a gene: 7. Germline CDR1 is MNHEY and CDR2 is SVGAGI. The CDR3 region has the DNA TGTGCCAGCAGTTACGCCGGGACAGCGGCTGGCTACACCTTC. This sequence encodes CASSYAGTAAGYTF.

This chain connects TRBV9 to TRBJ2-5; possible D gene TRBD2, 7 bases. Between the trimmed V and J ends, which lost 0 bases and 2 bases, there was a span of 17 bases. The CDR3 is 17 residues long. Germline V gene sequence: CDR1 SGDLS, CDR2 YYNGEE. In nucleotides, the CDR3 is TGTGCCAGCAGCGTAGCCGGGGGGCCGTCTGGGCAAGAGACCCAGTACTTC. Protein sequence: CASSVAGGPSGQETQYF.

This chain links TRBV18 with TRBJ2-5; D perhaps matches TRBD2 (6 bases). The CDR3 length is 14 residues. V lost 3 bases and J lost 1, with 9 bases in between. Looked up from germline, CDR1 is KGHSH and CDR2 is LQKENI. The CDR3, as DNA: TGTGCCAGCTCACCTCCTAGCGCCCAAGAGACCCAGTACTTC. It specifies CASSPPSAQETQYF.

CDR3 sequence reads: CASSQWGPYNEQFF. Written as DNA, the CDR3 is TGTGCCAGCAGCCAATGGGGCCCGTACAATGAGCAGTTCTTC. The gene calls are TRBV7-9 and TRBJ2-1, with D maybe TRBD1 (5 bases). CDR1 and CDR2 from the germline V gene are SEHNR and FQNEAQ (reference sequence). The CDR3 runs 14 residues. V was trimmed by 5 bases and J by 4 bases, leaving 12 bases between them.

The table lists this clonotype with a few counts. The V call is TRBV3-1, the J call TRBJ2-1, with TRBD1 as a possible D gene (6 bases). The CDR3 loop spans 16 amino acids. The V and J ends lost 5 bases and 3 bases respectively, with 17 bases between them. Germline values: CDR1 LGHDT, CDR2 YNNKEL (reference sequence). CDR3 bases: TGTGCCAGCAGCGACAGGCACCGCCGCAGCTACAATGAGCAGTTCTTC. It translates to CASSDRHRRSYNEQFF.

This clonotype was seen only a few times. The chain has TRBV6-5 and TRBJ1-2; D is unclear. From germline, CDR1 is MNHEY and CDR2 SVGAGI. V was shortened by 0 bases and J by 8 bases, with 13 bases between the two germline ends. CDR3 length equals 14 residues. CDR3 sequence reads: CASSYSYAPGGYTF. For the CDR3, the DNA is TGTGCCAGCAGTTACTCCTACGCCCCGGGAGGCTACACCTTC.

In its sample, this clonotype was seen many times. This rearrangement joins TRBV19 to TRBJ1-1, with D possibly TRBD1 on 6 matching bases. V lost 6 bases to trimming and J lost 0 bases, with 11 bases between them. The germline CDR1 and CDR2 sequences are LNHDA and SQIVND (reference sequence). The CDR3 contains 14 residues. DNA for the CDR3: TGTGCCAGTAGCCTAAAGGGGGTGAACACTGAAGCTTTCTTT. Encoded protein: CASSLKGVNTEAFF.

As DNA, the CDR3 is TGCAGTGCTAGGGAGTGGAGCAATCAGCCCCAGCATTTT. Protein product: CSAREWSNQPQHF. The genes are TRBV20-1 and TRBJ1-5, with unresolved D. CDR3 length: 13 residues. Per germline, CDR1 DFQATT and CDR2 SNEGSKA (reference sequence). V was cut by 3 bases and J by 1 base, with 7 bases left in between.

This clonotype was seen repeatedly, ten times or more. This chain connects TRBV27 to TRBJ1-5; D remains ambiguous. This CDR3 spans 13 amino acids. V lost 5 bases to trimming and J lost 2 bases, with 7 bases between them. Germline V lookup: CDR1 MNHEY, CDR2 SMNVEV (reference sequence). CDR3 in DNA: TGTGCCAGCAGTCTCTCCCGCAATCAGCCCCAGCATTTT. Residues: CASSLSRNQPQHF.

In its sample, this clonotype was seen a few times. V and J are TRBV5-1 and TRBJ2-3; possibly TRBD1 for D (5 bases). V was trimmed by 5 bases and J by 2 bases, leaving 15 bases between them. Germline CDR1 is SGHRS and CDR2 is YFSETQ. The CDR3 length is 15 residues. DNA of the CDR3: TGCGCCAGCAGTCTGCAGGGTAGCCCCACAGATACGCAGTATTTT. Protein product: CASSLQGSPTDTQYF. The variable domain in full, completed from reference TRBV5-1 and TRBJ2-3, reads KAGVTQTPRYLIKTRGQQVTLSCSPISGHRSVSWYQQTPGQGLQFLFEYFSETQRNKGNFPGRFSGRQFSNSRSEMNVSTLELGDSALYLCASSLQGSPTDTQYFGPGTRLTVL.

This clonotype was seen a handful of times. CDR3 loop: CAWSVRDRIVGYTF. The CDR3 DNA follows: TGTGCCTGGAGTGTAAGGGACCGTATTGTCGGCTACACCTTC. The J gene is TRBJ1-2, the V gene TRBV30, with D perhaps TRBD1 (5 bases). CDR3 length: 14 amino acids. Germline V gives CDR1 GTSNPN, CDR2 SVGIG (reference sequence). Trimming stripped 0 bases from V and 8 bases from J, with 16 bases between.

This chain connects TRBV19 to TRBJ1-1; weak D call: TRBD1 (5 bases). Germline assignment: CDR1 LNHDA and CDR2 SQIVND (reference sequence). Trimming shortened V by 6 bases and J by 5 bases, and 19 bases separated the two germline ends. This CDR3 is 15 amino acids long. CDR3 sequence reads: CASRLPGARVTEAFF. The CDR3 region has the DNA TGTGCCAGTAGGTTGCCTGGGGCCCGGGTGACTGAAGCTTTCTTT.

This clonotype was picked up a small number of times. The V call is TRBV20-1, the J call TRBJ2-1, with 10 bases lining up with TRBD2. The V and J ends lost 6 bases and 7 bases, in that order; junction bases with no gene match: 9. The germline gives CDR1 DFQATT, CDR2 SNEGSKA (reference sequence). The CDR3 totals 14 residues. This CDR3 reads CSARPGTSANEQFF. Written as DNA, the CDR3 is TGCAGTGCGCGGCCCGGGACTAGCGCGAATGAGCAGTTCTTC.

The CDR3 spells CASSLVTANTEAFF. CDR3 in DNA: TGTGCCAGCAGCTTAGTAACAGCGAACACTGAAGCTTTCTTT. The chain joins TRBV11-2 to TRBJ1-1, with D unresolved. The germline V gene encodes CDR1 SGHAT and CDR2 FQNNGV. V was clipped by 1 base and J by 1 base, with 7 bases between them. The CDR3 runs to 14 residues.

The genes are TRBV12-3 or TRBV12-4 and TRBJ2-2; D remains ambiguous. This CDR3 has 13 residues. Trimming pared 11 bases from V and 3 bases from J, leaving 13 bases between. The CDR3 is CAAIGGHTGELFF. CDR3 sequence (DNA): TGTGCCGCCATCGGTGGACACACCGGGGAGCTGTTTTTT.